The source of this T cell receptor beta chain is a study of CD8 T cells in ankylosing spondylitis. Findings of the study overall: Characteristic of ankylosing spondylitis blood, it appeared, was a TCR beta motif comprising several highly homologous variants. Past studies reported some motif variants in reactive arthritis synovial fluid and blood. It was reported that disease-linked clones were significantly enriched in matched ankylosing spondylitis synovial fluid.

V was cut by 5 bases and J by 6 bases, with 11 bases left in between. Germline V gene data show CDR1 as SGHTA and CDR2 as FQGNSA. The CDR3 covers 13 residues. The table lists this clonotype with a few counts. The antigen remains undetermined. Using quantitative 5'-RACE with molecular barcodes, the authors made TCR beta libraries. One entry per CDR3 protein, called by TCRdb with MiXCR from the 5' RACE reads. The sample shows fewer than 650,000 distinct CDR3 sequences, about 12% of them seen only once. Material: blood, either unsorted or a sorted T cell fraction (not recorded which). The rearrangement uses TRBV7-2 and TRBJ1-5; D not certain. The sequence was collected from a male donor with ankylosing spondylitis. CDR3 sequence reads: CASSLKLGQPQHF. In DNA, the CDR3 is TGTGCCAGCAGCCTCAAATTGGGTCAGCCCCAGCATTTT.